One and the same sample provided the 25 T cell receptor beta chains below, sequenced in a study of T cell changes during pregnancy in multiple sclerosis. Clones were read by immunoSEQ multiplex PCR, and TCRdb kept only the in-frame ones, dropping some. Here the sample spans more than 45,000 clones, around 92% being singletons. The specimen comprised CD4+ T cells from peripheral blood mononuclear cells, sampled after pregnancy. The receptors here all came from a female donor with multiple sclerosis, enrolled in a pregnancy study.

This rearrangement joins TRBV25-1 to TRBJ1-1; maybe TRBD1 (6 bases). Per the germline V gene, CDR1 is MGHDK and CDR2 is SYGVNS. The length of the CDR3 is 13 residues. V dropped 6 bases and J dropped 1 base, with 9 bases sitting between them. CDR3 protein: CASRGGRNTEAFF. The CDR3 nucleotides read TGTGCCAGCAGAGGGGGTAGGAACACTGAAGCTTTCTTT.

The rearrangement links TRBV19 to TRBJ2-6; 9 nucleotides agree with TRBD1. From germline, CDR1 is LNHDA and CDR2 SQIVND (reference sequence). After removal of 8 bases from V and 0 bases from J, the junction contained 5 bases not matched to a gene. The CDR3 totals 16 residues. The CDR3 nucleotides read TGTGCCAGTGGCGACAGGGGGTTCTCTGGGGCCAACGTCCTGACTTTC. This codes for CASGDRGFSGANVLTF.

V usage is TRBV5-1 and J usage is TRBJ1-1; TRBD1 matches 12 bases. This CDR3 is built from 16 residues. Germline CDR1 and CDR2: SGHRS and YFSETQ. Germline trimming cut 3 bases from V and 7 bases from J; bases unmatched to any gene: 10. CDR3 DNA: TGCGCCAGCAGCTACACTGGGGGACAGGGGGCGTTTGAAGCTTTCTTT. Encoded protein: CASSYTGGQGAFEAFF.

This clone has a single count. CDR3 DNA sequence: TGTGCCAGCAGCTTATCGGTCAACATTCAGTACTTC. It translates to CASSLSVNIQYF. The chain joins TRBV7-2 to TRBJ2-4; D gene uncertain. The CDR3 runs 12 residues. The V gene lost 2 bases and the J gene lost 7 bases, with 6 bases spanning the gap. Germline V gives CDR1 SGHTA, CDR2 FQGNSA.

This chain joins TRBV11-2 and TRBJ2-3, with 7 bases matching TRBD1. V lost 5 bases to trimming and J lost 4 bases; unmatched junction nucleotides: 3. Germline V gives CDR1 SGHAT, CDR2 FQNNGV. The CDR3 is 13 amino acids. CDR3 residues: CASSTDRADTQYF. The CDR3, as DNA: TGTGCCAGCAGCACCGACAGGGCAGATACGCAGTATTTT.

The rearrangement joins TRBV5-4 to TRBJ2-2; 9 bases line up with TRBD2. CDR1 SGHNT and CDR2 YYREEE come from the germline V gene (reference sequence). With V trimmed by 4 bases and J by 1 base, 11 bases remained unmatched. CDR3 length: 18 residues. This chain's CDR3 is CASSPRAGGLMNTGELFF. The DNA of the CDR3 is TGTGCCAGCAGCCCCAGAGCGGGGGGACTCATGAACACCGGGGAGCTGTTTTTT.

The rearrangement uses TRBV9 and TRBJ1-2; perhaps TRBD1 as D (6 bases). Germline V lookup: CDR1 SGDLS, CDR2 YYNGEE. The CDR3 runs 14 residues. Trimming pared 6 bases from V and 3 bases from J, leaving 15 bases between. In DNA, the CDR3 is TGTGCCAGCACCCGGGGTGAGGGGGACTATGGCTACACCTTC. This gives the protein CASTRGEGDYGYTF.

The genes are TRBV15 and TRBJ2-5, with 7 bases that match TRBD2. Trimming at V came to 3 bases and at J to 3 bases, leaving 4 bases not matched to a gene. CDR1 is LNHNV, CDR2 YYDKDF, per germline (reference sequence). This CDR3 is built from 14 residues. CDR3 region: CATSSGGSEETQYF. As DNA, the CDR3 is TGTGCCACCAGCAGCGGGGGGAGTGAAGAGACCCAGTACTTC.

V is TRBV5-4 and J is TRBJ1-2; TRBD1 matches at 10 bases. J lost 13 bases, V lost 7 bases, and 16 bases had no gene match. The germline gives CDR1 SGHNT, CDR2 YYREEE (reference sequence). This CDR3 has 14 amino acids. CDR3 in amino acids: CASGPGTGAFLSTF. In DNA form, the CDR3 reads TGTGCCAGCGGCCCCGGGACAGGGGCCTTCTTAAGCACCTTC.

The chain links TRBV15 to TRBJ1-5; D call uncertain. V lost 1 base to trimming and J lost 5 bases, with 12 bases between them. Looked up from germline, CDR1 is LNHNV and CDR2 is YYDKDF (reference sequence). CDR3 length: 15 residues. In DNA form, the CDR3 reads TGTGCCACCAGCAGAGGGCGGGGTTCGGATCAGCCCCAGCATTTT. It is translated as CATSRGRGSDQPQHF.

J is TRBJ2-7 and V is TRBV19; 10 positions match TRBD1. The CDR3 contains 12 residues. CDR1 and CDR2 from the germline V gene are LNHDA and SQIVND (reference sequence). Germline trimming cut 6 bases from V and 6 bases from J; bases unmatched to any gene: 2. The chain's CDR3 is CASRDRGREQYF. The DNA for the CDR3 is TGTGCCAGTAGAGACAGGGGGCGCGAGCAGTACTTC.

This clone appeared a single time. V and J are TRBV7-2 and TRBJ2-1; TRBD2 matches at 13 bases. Germline-derived CDR1 and CDR2 are SGHTA and FQGNSA. J gave up 0 bases and V 5 bases, and 7 bases lay outside the gene matches. The CDR3 extends over 18 amino acids. CDR3 coding DNA: TGTGCCAGCAGCCAACTAGCGGGGGGGCCCCGCTCCTACAATGAGCAGTTCTTC. This sequence encodes CASSQLAGGPRSYNEQFF.

Comment on this clone: Its ends do not fully match the called genes, so a read error is possible. This chain links TRBV7-7 with TRBJ2-3, with 11 bases lining up with TRBD2. The germline V gene encodes CDR1 SSHAT and CDR2 FNYEAQ (reference sequence). The CDR3 loop spans 14 amino acids. The CDR3 protein is CASSLAGGTDTQYF. For the CDR3, the DNA is TGTGCTAGCAGCTTAGCGGGGGGGACAGATACGCAGTATTTT.

The gene calls are TRBV19 and TRBJ1-2; TRBD1 agrees at 7 bases. CDR1 is LNHDA and CDR2 is SQIVND in the germline V gene (reference sequence). The ends lost 4 bases at V and 5 bases at J; junction bases unmatched: 4. The length of the CDR3 is 13 residues. The DNA for the CDR3 is TGTGCCAGTAGTAGGGGCAGGGGGTATGGCTACACCTTC. Its protein is CASSRGRGYGYTF.

This chain uses TRBV4-1 with TRBJ1-2, with TRBD1 matching over 7 bases. Germline loops: CDR1 MGHRA, CDR2 YSYEKL. The CDR3 is 16 amino acids. Trimming cost V 2 bases and J 4 bases; bases outside gene matches: 10. The CDR3 coding sequence is TGCGCCAGCAGCCAACCAAACAGGGGTGGGAGCTATGGCTACACCTTC. Encoded protein: CASSQPNRGGSYGYTF.

The V and J genes are TRBV6-5 and TRBJ2-3, with D unclear. Trimming took 4 bases from V and 0 from J, leaving 11 bases between them. The CDR3 is 15 amino acids. Germline CDR1 MNHEY, CDR2 SVGAGI. CDR3 protein: CASSSVQISTDTQYF. The CDR3 nucleotides are TGTGCCAGCAGTTCCGTGCAGATTAGCACAGATACGCAGTATTTT.

The chain links TRBV4-3 to TRBJ2-1, with D possibly matching TRBD2 (5 bases). The CDR3 spans 15 residues. V was shortened by 0 bases and J by 9 bases, with 15 bases between the two germline ends. Germline V lookup: CDR1 LGHNA, CDR2 YSLEER. This chain's CDR3 is CASSQDTASRVEQFF. CDR3 nucleotides: TGCGCCAGCAGCCAAGATACGGCTAGCCGGGTTGAGCAGTTCTTC.

The V call is TRBV7-2, the J call TRBJ1-6; D is undetermined. The CDR3 extends over 13 amino acids. The germline V gene encodes CDR1 SGHTA and CDR2 FQGNSA. The ends were cut back, 3 bases at V and 9 bases at J, with 9 bases in the middle. The CDR3 nucleotides are TGTGCCAGCAGCTTTAACAGCTTTTCACCCCTCCACTTT. Its translation: CASSFNSFSPLHF.

This sequence joins TRBV30 and TRBJ2-3; 12 bases are a match to TRBD2. The junction had 2 bases not matched to a gene; V was cut back by 4 bases and J by 3 bases. Looked up from germline, CDR1 is GTSNPN and CDR2 is SVGIG (reference sequence). The CDR3 loop spans 14 amino acids. CDR3 nucleotides: TGTGCCTGGACTAGCGGGGGGGAGACAGATACGCAGTATTTT. Amino acids: CAWTSGGETDTQYF.

J is TRBJ2-3 and V is TRBV19, with D perhaps TRBD1 (5 bases). Trimming shortened V by 4 bases and J by 2 bases, and 10 bases separated the two germline ends. Per germline, CDR1 LNHDA and CDR2 SQIVND (reference sequence). The CDR3 sequence is 14 residues long. The CDR3 protein is CASSNQGYTDTQYF. The DNA for the CDR3 is TGTGCCAGTAGTAATCAGGGATACACAGATACGCAGTATTTT. The full variable domain, with the rest looked up from reference TRBV19 and TRBJ2-3, is DGGITQSPKYLFRKEGQNVTLSCEQNLNHDAMYWYRQDPGQGLRLIYYSQIVNDFQKGDIAEGYSVSREKKESFPLTVTSAQKNPTAFYLCASSNQGYTDTQYFGPGTRLTVL.

This chain uses TRBV5-4 with TRBJ1-3; tentative D call: TRBD1 (6 bases). This CDR3 is 15 amino acids long. From germline, CDR1 is SGHNT and CDR2 YYREEE (reference sequence). With 2 bases removed from V and 1 base from J, the gap between germline ends came to 10 bases. CDR3 sequence reads: CASSLRRGSGNTIYF. Written as DNA, the CDR3 is TGTGCCAGCAGCTTACGCAGGGGTTCTGGAAACACCATATATTTT.

V gene TRBV2 combines with J gene TRBJ2-7, with D possibly matching TRBD2 (5 bases). From germline, CDR1 is SNHLY and CDR2 FYNNEI. Trimming removed 4 bases at V and 9 bases at J, with 13 bases between. The CDR3 is 12 residues long. The CDR3 nucleotides are TGTGCCAGCAGTGTGGACGAGGGCAGGCAGTACTTC. Protein: CASSVDEGRQYF.

This sequence joins TRBV7-2 and TRBJ2-1, with TRBD1 matching over 12 bases. Germline CDR1 SGHTA, CDR2 FQGNSA. This CDR3 is 16 amino acids long. V trimming: 4 bases; J trimming: 9 bases; junction bases outside the gene matches: 10. The CDR3 sequence: CASSSVGTGGRSEQFF. The CDR3 nucleotides read TGTGCCAGCAGCTCAGTCGGGACAGGGGGCCGAAGTGAGCAGTTCTTC.

The V and J genes are TRBV6-5 and TRBJ1-2; perhaps TRBD1 as D (5 bases). Germline values: CDR1 MNHEY, CDR2 SVGAGI. The length of the CDR3 is 15 residues. Trimming removed 6 bases from V and 4 bases from J, with 18 bases in between. The CDR3 loop is CASSGQPQGGYGYTF. CDR3 in DNA: TGTGCCAGCAGCGGACAACCGCAGGGTGGCTATGGCTACACCTTC.

J is TRBJ1-2 and V is TRBV5-6; 7 nucleotides match TRBD1. Germline CDR1 and CDR2: SGHDT and YYEEEE. Trimming at V came to 1 base and at J to 8 bases, leaving 8 bases not matched to a gene. The CDR3 is made up of 14 amino acids. The CDR3 protein is CASSLLDRAGGYTF. In DNA form, the CDR3 reads TGTGCCAGCAGCTTGCTCGACAGGGCGGGGGGCTACACCTTC.